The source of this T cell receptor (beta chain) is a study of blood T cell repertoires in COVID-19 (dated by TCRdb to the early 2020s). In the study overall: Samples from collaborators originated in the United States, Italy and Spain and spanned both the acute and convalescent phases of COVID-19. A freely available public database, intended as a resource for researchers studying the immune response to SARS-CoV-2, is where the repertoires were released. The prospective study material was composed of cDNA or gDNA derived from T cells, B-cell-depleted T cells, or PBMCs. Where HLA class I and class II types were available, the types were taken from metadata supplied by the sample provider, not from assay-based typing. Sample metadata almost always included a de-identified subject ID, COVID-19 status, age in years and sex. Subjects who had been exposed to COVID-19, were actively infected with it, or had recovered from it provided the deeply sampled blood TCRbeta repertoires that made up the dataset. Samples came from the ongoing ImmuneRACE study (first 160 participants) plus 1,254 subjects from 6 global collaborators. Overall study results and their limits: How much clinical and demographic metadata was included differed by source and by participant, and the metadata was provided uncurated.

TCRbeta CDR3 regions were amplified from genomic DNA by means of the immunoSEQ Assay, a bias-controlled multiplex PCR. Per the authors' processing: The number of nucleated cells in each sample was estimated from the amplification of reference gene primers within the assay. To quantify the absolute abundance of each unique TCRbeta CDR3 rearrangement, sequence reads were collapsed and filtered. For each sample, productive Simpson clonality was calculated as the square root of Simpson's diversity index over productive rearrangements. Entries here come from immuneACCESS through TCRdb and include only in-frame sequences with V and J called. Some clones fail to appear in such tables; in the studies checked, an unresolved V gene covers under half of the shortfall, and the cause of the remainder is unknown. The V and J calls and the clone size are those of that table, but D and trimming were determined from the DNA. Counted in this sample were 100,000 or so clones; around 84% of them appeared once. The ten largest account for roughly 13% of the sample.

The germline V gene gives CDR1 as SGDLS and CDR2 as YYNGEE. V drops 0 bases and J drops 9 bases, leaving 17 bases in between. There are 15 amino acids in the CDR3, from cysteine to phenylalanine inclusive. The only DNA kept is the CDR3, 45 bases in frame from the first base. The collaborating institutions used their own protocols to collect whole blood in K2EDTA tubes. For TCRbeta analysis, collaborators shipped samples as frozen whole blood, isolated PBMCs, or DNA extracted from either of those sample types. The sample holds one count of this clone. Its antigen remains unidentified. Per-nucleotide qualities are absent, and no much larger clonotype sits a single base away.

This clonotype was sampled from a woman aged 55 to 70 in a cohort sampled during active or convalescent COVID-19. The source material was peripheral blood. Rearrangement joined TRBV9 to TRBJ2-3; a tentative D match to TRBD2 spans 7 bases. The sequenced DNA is TGTGCCAGCAGCGTAGCTCGCCAGGGAGGGGGAACGCAGTATTTT. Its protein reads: CASSVARQGGGTQYF.